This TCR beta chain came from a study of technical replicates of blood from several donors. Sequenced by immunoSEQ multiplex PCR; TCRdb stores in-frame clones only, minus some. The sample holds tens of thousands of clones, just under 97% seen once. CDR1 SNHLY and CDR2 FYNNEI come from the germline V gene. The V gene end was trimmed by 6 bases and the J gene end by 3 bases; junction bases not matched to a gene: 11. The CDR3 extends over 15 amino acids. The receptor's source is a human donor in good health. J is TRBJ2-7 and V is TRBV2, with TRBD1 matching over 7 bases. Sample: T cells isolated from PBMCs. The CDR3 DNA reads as TGTGCCAGCAGGCTCGAGGGACAGCTTTACTACGAGCAGTACTTC. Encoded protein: CASRLEGQLYYEQYF.